A single sample is the source of the 5 T cell receptor beta chains below, sequenced in a study of radiation and T cells in renal cell carcinoma. Time point meaning: blood 4 weeks post-SBRT, at nephrectomy. Treatment here: 15 Gy SBRT to primary tumor, nephrectomy 4 weeks later. Data came from immunoSEQ multiplex PCR; TCRdb stores just in-frame clones and leaves some out. The sample holds over 35,000 clones, roughly four fifths seen once. This specimen was blood, taken from a patient whose treatment included radiotherapy and nephrectomy. These receptors all stem from a woman in her 70s with renal cell carcinoma.

The chain uses TRBV9 and TRBJ2-3; 7 positions match TRBD2. CDR1 and CDR2 (germline): SGDLS, YYNGEE. Trimming took 0 bases from V and 1 from J; bases not matched to a gene: 8. The CDR3 has 17 residues. This chain's CDR3 is CASSVEAGEVGTDTQYF. The CDR3 coding sequence is TGTGCCAGCAGCGTAGAGGCGGGAGAAGTGGGCACAGATACGCAGTATTTT.

The chain has TRBV2 and TRBJ2-5; a possible D gene is TRBD2 (6 bases). The germline V gene has CDR1 SNHLY and CDR2 FYNNEI. V was shortened by 10 bases and J by 5 bases, with 23 bases between the two germline ends. The CDR3 totals 15 residues. The CDR3 bases are TGTGCCACCTCCCGGGAGCGGGCTTTGGAGGAGACCCAGTACTTC. This gives the protein CATSRERALEETQYF.

The chain links TRBV7-9 to TRBJ2-5; D tentatively fits TRBD1 or TRBD2 (5 bases each). V gave up 9 bases and J gave up 5 bases, with 19 bases separating them. The CDR3 runs 14 residues. Looked up from germline, CDR1 is SEHNR and CDR2 is FQNEAQ (reference sequence). This chain's CDR3 is CASRDSGASETQYF. The CDR3 DNA is TGTGCCAGTCGAGACTCCGGGGCAAGTGAGACCCAGTACTTC.

The CDR3 nucleotides read TGTGCCAGCTCACCACGCACGGATTTAAACTATGGCTACACCTTC. This gives the protein CASSPRTDLNYGYTF. This sequence joins TRBV18 and TRBJ1-2; D is undetermined. Germline values: CDR1 KGHSH, CDR2 LQKENI. With 1 base removed from V and 2 bases from J, the gap between germline ends came to 11 bases. There are 15 residues in the CDR3.

CDR3 amino acids: CASLGGSGNTIYF. The CDR3 nucleotides are TGTGCCAGCCTCGGGGGCTCTGGAAACACCATATATTTT. This rearrangement joins TRBV19 to TRBJ1-3, with D possibly being TRBD1 (5 bases). CDR1 is LNHDA, CDR2 SQIVND, per germline (reference sequence). The CDR3 consists of 13 residues. V gave up 9 bases and J gave up 0 bases, with 9 bases separating them.